The clone carrying this T cell receptor beta chain has a single count. Its matching antigen is unknown. This specimen belongs to a study of post-analysis software for immune sequencing data. Study-wide points: Several TRBV segments (TRBV5-6, TRBV5-1 and TRBV20-1 among them) occurred more frequently in patients than in controls. Controls had significantly higher normalized Chao1 diversity than multiple sclerosis patients.

The authors incorporated unique molecular identifiers into the TCR beta cDNA libraries. TCRdb passed the PCR reads through MiXCR, listing each CDR3 protein once. The sample has 350,000 to 500,000 distinct CDR3 sequences; over 30% are singletons. This CDR3 contains 14 residues. V trimming: 6 bases; J trimming: 5 bases; junction bases outside the gene matches: 8. V gene TRBV12-3 or TRBV12-4 combines with J gene TRBJ1-1, with 8 bases aligning to TRBD1. This TCR came from a girl aged 2-9 years with multiple sclerosis. Material: blood. In DNA form, the CDR3 reads TGTGCCAGCAGCTTACAGGGGGGAAAAACTGAAGCTTTCTTT. It yields the protein CASSLQGGKTEAFF.